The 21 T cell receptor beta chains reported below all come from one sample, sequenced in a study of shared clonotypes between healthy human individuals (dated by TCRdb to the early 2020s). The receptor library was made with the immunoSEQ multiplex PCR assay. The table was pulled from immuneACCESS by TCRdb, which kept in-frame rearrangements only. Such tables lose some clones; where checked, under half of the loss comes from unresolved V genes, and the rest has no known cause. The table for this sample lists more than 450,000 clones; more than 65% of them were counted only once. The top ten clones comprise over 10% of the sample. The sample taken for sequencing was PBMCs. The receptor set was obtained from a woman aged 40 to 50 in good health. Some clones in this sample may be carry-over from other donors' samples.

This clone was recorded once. The CDR3 DNA reads as TGTGCCAGCAGTTCGACAGGGTTAAGTGGCTACACCTTC. Amino acid sequence: CASSSTGLSGYTF. The V call is TRBV28, the J call TRBJ1-2; 7 bases align to TRBD1. J was trimmed by 7 bases and V by 4 bases; bases with no gene match: 6. Germline CDR1 is MDHEN and CDR2 is SYDVKM. The CDR3 runs 13 residues.

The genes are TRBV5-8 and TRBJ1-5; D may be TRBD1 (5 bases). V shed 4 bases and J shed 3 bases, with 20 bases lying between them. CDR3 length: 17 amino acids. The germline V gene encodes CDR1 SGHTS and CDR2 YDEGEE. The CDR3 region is CASSPRKGGTNNQPQHF. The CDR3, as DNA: TGTGCCAGCAGCCCTCGGAAGGGAGGGACTAACAATCAGCCCCAGCATTTT. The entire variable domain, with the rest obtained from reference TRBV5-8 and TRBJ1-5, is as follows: EAGVTQSPTHLIKTRGQQATLRCSPISGHTSVYWYQQALGLGLQFLLWYDEGEERNRGNFPPRFSGRQFPNYSSELNVNALELEDSALYLCASSPRKGGTNNQPQHFGDGTRLSIL.

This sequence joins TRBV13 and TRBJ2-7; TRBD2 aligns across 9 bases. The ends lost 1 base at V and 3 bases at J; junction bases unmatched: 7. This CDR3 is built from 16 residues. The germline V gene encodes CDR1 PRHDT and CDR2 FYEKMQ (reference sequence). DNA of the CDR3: TGTGCCAGCAGCTTAGCTCGGCGGGAGGGCCGCTACGAGCAGTACTTC. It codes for CASSLARREGRYEQYF.

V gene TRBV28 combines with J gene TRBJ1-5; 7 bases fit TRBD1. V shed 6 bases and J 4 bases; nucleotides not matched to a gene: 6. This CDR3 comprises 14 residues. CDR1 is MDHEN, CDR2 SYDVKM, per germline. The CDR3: CASRLGQLNQPQHF. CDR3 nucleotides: TGTGCCAGCAGGCTGGGACAGTTAAATCAGCCCCAGCATTTT.

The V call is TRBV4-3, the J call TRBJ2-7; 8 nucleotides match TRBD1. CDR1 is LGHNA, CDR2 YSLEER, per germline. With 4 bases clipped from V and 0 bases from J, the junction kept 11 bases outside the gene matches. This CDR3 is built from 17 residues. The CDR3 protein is CASSPDRGGLSSYEQYF. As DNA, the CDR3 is TGCGCCAGCAGCCCAGACAGGGGCGGCCTCAGCTCCTACGAGCAGTACTTC.

CDR3 amino acids: CASGGRTLPNNEQFF. The CDR3 DNA follows: TGTGCCAGCGGGGGGAGAACCTTACCAAACAATGAGCAGTTCTTC. This chain joins TRBV28 and TRBJ2-1; tentative D call: TRBD2 (6 bases). Trimming pared 8 bases from V and 5 bases from J, leaving 19 bases between. Germline loops: CDR1 MDHEN, CDR2 SYDVKM. There are 15 residues in the CDR3.

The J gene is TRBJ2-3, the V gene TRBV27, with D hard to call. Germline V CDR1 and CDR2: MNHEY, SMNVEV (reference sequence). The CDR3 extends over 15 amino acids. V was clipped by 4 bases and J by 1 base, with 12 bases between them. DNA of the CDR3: TGTGCCAGCAGTTCTCCCCCTGGCGGCACAGATACGCAGTATTTT. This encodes CASSSPPGGTDTQYF.

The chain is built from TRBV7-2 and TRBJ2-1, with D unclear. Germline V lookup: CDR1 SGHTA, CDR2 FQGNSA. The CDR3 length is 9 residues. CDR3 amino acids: CASPNEQFF. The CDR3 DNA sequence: TGTGCAAGCCCCAATGAGCAGTTCTTC.

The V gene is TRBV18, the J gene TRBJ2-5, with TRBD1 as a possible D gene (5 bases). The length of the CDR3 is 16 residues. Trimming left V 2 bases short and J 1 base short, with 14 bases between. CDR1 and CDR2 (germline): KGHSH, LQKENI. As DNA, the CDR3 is TGTGCCAGCTCACCAGACCAGGGCGGTGGCCAAGAGACCCAGTACTTC. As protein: CASSPDQGGGQETQYF.

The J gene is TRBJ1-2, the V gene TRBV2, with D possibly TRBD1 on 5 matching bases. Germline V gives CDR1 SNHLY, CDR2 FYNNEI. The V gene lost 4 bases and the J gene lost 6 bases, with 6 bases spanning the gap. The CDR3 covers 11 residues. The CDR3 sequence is CASSVRDGYTF. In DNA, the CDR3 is TGTGCCAGCAGTGTCAGGGATGGCTACACCTTC.

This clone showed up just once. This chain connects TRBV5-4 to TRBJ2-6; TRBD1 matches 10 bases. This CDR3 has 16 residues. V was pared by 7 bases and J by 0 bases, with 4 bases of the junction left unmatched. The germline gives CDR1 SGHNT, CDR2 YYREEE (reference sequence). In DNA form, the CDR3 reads TGTGCCAGCGTGGGACAGGGGAACTCTGGGGCCAACGTCCTGACTTTC. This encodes CASVGQGNSGANVLTF.

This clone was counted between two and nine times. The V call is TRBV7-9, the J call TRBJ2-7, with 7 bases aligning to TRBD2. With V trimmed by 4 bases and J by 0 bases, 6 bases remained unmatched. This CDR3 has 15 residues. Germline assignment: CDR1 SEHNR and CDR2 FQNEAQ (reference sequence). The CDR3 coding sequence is TGTGCCAGCAGCTGGAAGCGGGATAGCTCCTACGAGCAGTACTTC. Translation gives CASSWKRDSSYEQYF.

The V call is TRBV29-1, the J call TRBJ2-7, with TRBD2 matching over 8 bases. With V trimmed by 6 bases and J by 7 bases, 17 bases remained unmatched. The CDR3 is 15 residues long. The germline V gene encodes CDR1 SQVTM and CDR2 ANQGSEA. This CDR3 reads CSVLGAGGLTGEQYF. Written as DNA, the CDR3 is TGCAGCGTCCTTGGGGCGGGAGGCCTTACCGGGGAGCAGTACTTC.

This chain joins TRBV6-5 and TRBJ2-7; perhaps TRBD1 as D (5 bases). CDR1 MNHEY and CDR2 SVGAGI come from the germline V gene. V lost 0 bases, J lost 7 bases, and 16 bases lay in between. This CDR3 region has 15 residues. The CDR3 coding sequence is TGTGCCAGCAGTTACTCGTTCGCCAGGGTGTTAGAGCAGTACTTC. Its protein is CASSYSFARVLEQYF.

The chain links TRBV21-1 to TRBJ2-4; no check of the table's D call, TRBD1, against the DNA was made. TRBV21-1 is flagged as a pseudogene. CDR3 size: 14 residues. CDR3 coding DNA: TGTGCCAGCAGCTCCCAGTGCCGTAAGAACATTCAGTACTTC. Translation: CASSSQCRKNIQYF.

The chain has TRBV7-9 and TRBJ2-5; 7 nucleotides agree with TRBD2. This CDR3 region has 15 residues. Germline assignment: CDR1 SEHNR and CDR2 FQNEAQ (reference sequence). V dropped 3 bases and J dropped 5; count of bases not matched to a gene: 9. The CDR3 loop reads CASSFSGRKGETQYF. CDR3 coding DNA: TGTGCCAGCAGCTTTTCCGGGAGGAAAGGGGAGACCCAGTACTTC.

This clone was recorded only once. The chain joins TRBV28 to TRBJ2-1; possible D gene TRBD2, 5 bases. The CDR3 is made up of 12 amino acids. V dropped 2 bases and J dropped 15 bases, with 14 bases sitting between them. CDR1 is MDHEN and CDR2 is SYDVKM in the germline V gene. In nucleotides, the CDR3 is TGTGCCAGCAGTTTACAGAGGGTGCATCTGTTCTTC. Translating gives CASSLQRVHLFF.

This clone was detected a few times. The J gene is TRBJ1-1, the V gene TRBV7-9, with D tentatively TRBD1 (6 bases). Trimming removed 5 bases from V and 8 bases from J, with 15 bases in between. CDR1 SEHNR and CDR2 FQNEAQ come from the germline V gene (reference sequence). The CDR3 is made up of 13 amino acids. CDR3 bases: TGTGCCAGCAGCCCAGGGGAAAGACAGGAAGCTTTCTTT. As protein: CASSPGERQEAFF.

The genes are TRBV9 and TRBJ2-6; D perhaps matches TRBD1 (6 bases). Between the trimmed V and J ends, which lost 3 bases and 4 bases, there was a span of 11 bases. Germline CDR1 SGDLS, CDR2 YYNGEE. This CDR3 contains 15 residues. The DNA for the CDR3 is TGTGCCAGCAGCGAACAGGGTTCGGGGGCCAACGTCCTGACTTTC. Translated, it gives CASSEQGSGANVLTF. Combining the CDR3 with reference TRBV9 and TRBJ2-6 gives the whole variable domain DSGVTQTPKHLITATGQRVTLRCSPRSGDLSVYWYQQSLDQGLQFLIQYYNGEERAKGNILERFSAQQFPDLHSELNLSSLELGDSALYFCASSEQGSGANVLTFGAGSRLTVL.

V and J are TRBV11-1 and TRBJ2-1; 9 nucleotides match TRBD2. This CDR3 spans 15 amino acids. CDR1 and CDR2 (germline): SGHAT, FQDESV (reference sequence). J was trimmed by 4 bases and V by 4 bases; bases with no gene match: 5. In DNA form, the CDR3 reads TGTGCCAGCAGCTCTGTAGCGGGGGTTTACAATGAGCAGTTCTTC. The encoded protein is CASSSVAGVYNEQFF.

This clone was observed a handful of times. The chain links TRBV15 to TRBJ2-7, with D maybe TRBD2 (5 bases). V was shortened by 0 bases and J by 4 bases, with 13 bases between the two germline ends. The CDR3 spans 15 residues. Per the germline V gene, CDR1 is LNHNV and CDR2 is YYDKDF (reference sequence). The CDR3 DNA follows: TGTGCCACCAGCAGAGATACGGGAACGGGTTACGAGCAGTACTTC. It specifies CATSRDTGTGYEQYF.